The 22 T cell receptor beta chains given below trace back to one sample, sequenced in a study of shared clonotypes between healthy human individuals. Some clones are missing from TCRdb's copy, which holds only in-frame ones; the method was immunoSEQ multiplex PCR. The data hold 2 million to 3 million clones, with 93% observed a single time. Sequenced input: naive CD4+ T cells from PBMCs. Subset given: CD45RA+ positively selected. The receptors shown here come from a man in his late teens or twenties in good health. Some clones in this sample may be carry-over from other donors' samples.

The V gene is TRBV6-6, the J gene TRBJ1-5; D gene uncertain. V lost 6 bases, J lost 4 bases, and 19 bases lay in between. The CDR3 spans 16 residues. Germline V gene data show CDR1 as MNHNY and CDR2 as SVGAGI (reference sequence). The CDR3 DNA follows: TGTGCCAGCAGCCACCGGCACTCCAAAGGGAATCAGCCCCAGCATTTT. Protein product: CASSHRHSKGNQPQHF.

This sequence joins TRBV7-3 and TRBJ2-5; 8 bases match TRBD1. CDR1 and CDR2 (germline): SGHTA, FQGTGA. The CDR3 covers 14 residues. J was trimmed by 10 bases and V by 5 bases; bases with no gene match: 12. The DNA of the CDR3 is TGTGCCAGCAGCCCACAGGGGGGACAGCAAGTCCAGTACTTC. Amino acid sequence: CASSPQGGQQVQYF.

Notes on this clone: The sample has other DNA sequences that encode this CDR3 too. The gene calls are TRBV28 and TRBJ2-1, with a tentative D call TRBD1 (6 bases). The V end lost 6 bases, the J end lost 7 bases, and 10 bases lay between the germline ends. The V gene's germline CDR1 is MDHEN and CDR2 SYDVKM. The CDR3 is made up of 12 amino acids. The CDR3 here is CASSFQGNEQFF. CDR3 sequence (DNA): TGTGCCAGCAGCTTCCAGGGGAATGAGCAGTTCTTC.

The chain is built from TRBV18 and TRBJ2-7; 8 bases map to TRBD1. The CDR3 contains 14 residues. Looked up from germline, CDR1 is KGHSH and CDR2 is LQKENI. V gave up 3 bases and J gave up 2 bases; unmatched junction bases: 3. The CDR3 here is CASSPEQGAYEQYF. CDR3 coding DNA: TGTGCCAGCTCACCTGAACAGGGGGCCTACGAGCAGTACTTC.

The CDR3 DNA reads as TGTGCCAGCAGATCTCGCGTGAACTATGGCTACACCTTC. Its translation: CASRSRVNYGYTF. The chain has TRBV28 and TRBJ1-2; D call uncertain. The CDR3 spans 13 residues. The V gene lost 6 bases and the J gene lost 2 bases, with 10 bases spanning the gap. CDR1 MDHEN and CDR2 SYDVKM come from the germline V gene.

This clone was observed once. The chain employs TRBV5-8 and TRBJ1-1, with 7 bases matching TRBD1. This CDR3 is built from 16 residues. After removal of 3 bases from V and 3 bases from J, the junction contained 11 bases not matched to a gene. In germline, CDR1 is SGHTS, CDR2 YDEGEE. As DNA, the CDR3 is TGTGCCAGCAGCTCCCCCAAACAGGGGTGGGACACTGAAGCTTTCTTT. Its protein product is CASSSPKQGWDTEAFF.

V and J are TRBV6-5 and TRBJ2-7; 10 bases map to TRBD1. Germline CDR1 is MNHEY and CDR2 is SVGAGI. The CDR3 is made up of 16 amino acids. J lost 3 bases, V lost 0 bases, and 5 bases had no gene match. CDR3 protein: CASSYSGTGVDYEQYF. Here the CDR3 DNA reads TGTGCCAGCAGTTACTCCGGGACAGGGGTAGACTACGAGCAGTACTTC.

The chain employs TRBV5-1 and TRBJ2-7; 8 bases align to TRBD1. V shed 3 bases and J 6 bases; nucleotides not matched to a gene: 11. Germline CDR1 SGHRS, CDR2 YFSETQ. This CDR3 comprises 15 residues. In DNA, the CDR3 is TGCGCCAGCAGCTACTCGACAGGGGAATTGGGCGAGCAGTACTTC. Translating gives CASSYSTGELGEQYF.

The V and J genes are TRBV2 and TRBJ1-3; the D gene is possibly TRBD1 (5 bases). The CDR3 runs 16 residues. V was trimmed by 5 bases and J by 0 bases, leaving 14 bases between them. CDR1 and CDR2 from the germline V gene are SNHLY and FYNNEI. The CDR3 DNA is TGTGCCAGCAGTCCAGGGTCTTACTCCTCTGGAAACACCATATATTTT. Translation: CASSPGSYSSGNTIYF.

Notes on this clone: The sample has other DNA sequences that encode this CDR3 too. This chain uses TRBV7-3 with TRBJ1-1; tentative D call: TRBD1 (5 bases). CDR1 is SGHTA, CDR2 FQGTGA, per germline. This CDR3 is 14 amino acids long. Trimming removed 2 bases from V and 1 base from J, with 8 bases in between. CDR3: CASSLGAGNTEAFF. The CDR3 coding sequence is TGTGCCAGCAGCTTAGGGGCCGGGAACACTGAAGCTTTCTTT.

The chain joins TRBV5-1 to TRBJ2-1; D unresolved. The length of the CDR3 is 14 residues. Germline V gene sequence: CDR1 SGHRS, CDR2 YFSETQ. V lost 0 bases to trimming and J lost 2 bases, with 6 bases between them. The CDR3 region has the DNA TGCGCCAGCAGCTTGGACTCGCCCTACAATGAGCAGTTCTTC. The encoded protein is CASSLDSPYNEQFF.

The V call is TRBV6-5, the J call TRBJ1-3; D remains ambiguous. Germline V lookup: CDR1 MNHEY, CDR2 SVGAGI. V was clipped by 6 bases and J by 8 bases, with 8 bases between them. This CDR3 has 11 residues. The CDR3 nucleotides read TGTGCCAGCAGGCTGGGCCACACCATATATTTT. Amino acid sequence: CASRLGHTIYF.

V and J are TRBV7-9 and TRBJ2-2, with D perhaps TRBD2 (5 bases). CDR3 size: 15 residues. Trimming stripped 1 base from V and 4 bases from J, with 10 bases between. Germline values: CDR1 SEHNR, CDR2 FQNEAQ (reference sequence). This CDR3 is CASSLGGSATGELFF. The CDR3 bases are TGTGCCAGCAGCTTAGGAGGGTCGGCCACCGGGGAGCTGTTTTTT.

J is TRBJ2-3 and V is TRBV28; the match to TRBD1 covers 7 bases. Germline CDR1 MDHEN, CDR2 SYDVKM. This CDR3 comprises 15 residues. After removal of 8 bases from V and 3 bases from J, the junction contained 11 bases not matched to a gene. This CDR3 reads CASPPTGKGTDTQYF. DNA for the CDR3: TGTGCCAGCCCCCCGACAGGGAAGGGTACAGATACGCAGTATTTT.

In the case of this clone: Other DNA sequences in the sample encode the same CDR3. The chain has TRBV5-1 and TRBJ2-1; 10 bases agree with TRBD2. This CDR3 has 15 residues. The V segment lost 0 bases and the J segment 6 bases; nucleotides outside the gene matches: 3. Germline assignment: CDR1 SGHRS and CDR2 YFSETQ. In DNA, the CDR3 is TGCGCCAGCAGCTTGGGGAGCGGGAGGGGCAATGAGCAGTTCTTC. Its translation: CASSLGSGRGNEQFF.

Written as DNA, the CDR3 is TGCGCCAGCAGCTGGGCAGGGGCGGGTGAAGCTTTCTTT. It encodes CASSWAGAGEAFF. V gene TRBV5-1 combines with J gene TRBJ1-1, with D maybe TRBD1 (6 bases). The germline V gene has CDR1 SGHRS and CDR2 YFSETQ. The CDR3 extends over 13 amino acids. V lost 3 bases and J 7 bases, leaving 13 bases between the germline ends. Full variable domain (rest looked up from reference TRBV5-1 and TRBJ1-1): KAGVTQTPRYLIKTRGQQVTLSCSPISGHRSVSWYQQTPGQGLQFLFEYFSETQRNKGNFPGRFSGRQFSNSRSEMNVSTLELGDSALYLCASSWAGAGEAFFGQGTRLTVV.

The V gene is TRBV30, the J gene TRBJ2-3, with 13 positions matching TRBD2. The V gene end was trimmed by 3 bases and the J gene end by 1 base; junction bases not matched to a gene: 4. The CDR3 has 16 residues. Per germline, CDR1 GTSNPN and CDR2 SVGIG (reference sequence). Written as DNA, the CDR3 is TGTGCCTGGAGGGGGACTAGCGGGATTCGCACAGATACGCAGTATTTT. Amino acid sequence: CAWRGTSGIRTDTQYF.

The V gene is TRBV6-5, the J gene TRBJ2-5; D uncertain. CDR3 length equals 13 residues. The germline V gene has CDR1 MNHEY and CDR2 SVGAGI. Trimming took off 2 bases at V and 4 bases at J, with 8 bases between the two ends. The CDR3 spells CASSYGLTETQYF. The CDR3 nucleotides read TGTGCCAGCAGTTACGGTTTGACAGAGACCCAGTACTTC.

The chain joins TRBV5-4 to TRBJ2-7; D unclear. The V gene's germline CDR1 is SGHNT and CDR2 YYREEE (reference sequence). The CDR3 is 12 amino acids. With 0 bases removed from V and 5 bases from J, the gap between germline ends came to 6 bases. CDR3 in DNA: TGTGCCAGCAGCTTGGGTAACAACGAGCAGTACTTC. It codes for CASSLGNNEQYF.

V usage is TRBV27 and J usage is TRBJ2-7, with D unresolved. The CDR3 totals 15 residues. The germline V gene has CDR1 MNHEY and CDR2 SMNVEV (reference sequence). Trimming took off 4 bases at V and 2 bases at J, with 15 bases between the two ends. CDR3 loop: CASSSRIGDPYEQYF. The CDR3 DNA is TGTGCCAGCAGTTCCCGGATTGGAGACCCCTACGAGCAGTACTTC.

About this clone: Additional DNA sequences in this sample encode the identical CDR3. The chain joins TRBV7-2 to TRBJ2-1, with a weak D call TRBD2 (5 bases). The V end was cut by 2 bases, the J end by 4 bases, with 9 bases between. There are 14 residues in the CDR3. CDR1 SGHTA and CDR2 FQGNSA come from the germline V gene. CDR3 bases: TGTGCCAGCAGCTTATCCGGGGAATACAATGAGCAGTTCTTC. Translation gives CASSLSGEYNEQFF.

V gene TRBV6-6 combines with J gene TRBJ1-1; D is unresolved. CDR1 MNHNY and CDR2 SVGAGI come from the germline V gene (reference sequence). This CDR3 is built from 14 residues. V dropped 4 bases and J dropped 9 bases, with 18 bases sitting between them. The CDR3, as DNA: TGTGCCAGCAGTTTAGGACCGGCCCTGAACAAAGCTTTCTTT. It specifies CASSLGPALNKAFF.